These 10 T cell receptor beta chains came from one sample sequenced in a study of T cells in Graves' hyperthyroidism and ophthalmopathy. RNA transcripts provided the source from which TCR beta CDR3 regions were amplified. HTBI primers were the set used in a first-round RT-PCR of the TCR CDR3. In TCRdb, the multiplex PCR reads were re-called with MiXCR into one record per CDR3 protein. Of 480,000 or so distinct CDR3 sequences in the sample, 40% to 55% are singletons; the top ten hold approximately 44%. The source material was peripheral blood or thyroid tissue (not recorded which). The receptors were sampled from an adult woman with Graves' disease, either hyperthyroidism or ophthalmopathy (not recorded which).

The genes are TRBV19 and TRBJ1-1, with 10 bases fitting TRBD1. With 6 bases clipped from V and 1 base from J, the junction kept 11 bases outside the gene matches. The CDR3 has 17 residues. The germline V gene encodes CDR1 LNHDA and CDR2 SQIVND (reference sequence). The CDR3 reads CASSDPGTGVSNTEAFF. The CDR3 DNA reads as TGTGCCAGTAGCGACCCGGGGACAGGGGTGTCGAACACTGAAGCTTTCTTT. Based on the CDR3 plus reference TRBV19 and TRBJ1-1, the full variable domain is DGGITQSPKYLFRKEGQNVTLSCEQNLNHDAMYWYRQDPGQGLRLIYYSQIVNDFQKGDIAEGYSVSREKKESFPLTVTSAQKNPTAFYLCASSDPGTGVSNTEAFFGQGTRLTVV.

This chain uses TRBV12-3 or TRBV12-4 with TRBJ1-5; D gene ambiguous. Trimming took off 7 bases at V and 3 bases at J, with 10 bases between the two ends. The CDR3 is 13 amino acids. Here the CDR3 DNA reads TGTGCCAGCACCCCGGGATTCAATCAGCCCCAGCATTTT. Protein: CASTPGFNQPQHF.

V and J are TRBV9 and TRBJ1-3; D gene ambiguous. CDR1 SGDLS and CDR2 YYNGEE come from the germline V gene. Deletions cut 3 bases from V and 0 bases from J, with 16 bases between. The CDR3 is 17 residues long. The CDR3 region has the DNA TGTGCCAGCAGCGAACGCGGGAGGAGCTCCTCTGGAAACACCATATATTTT. It codes for CASSERGRSSSGNTIYF.

V and J are TRBV10-2 and TRBJ1-6; no reliable D call. Germline V gene sequence: CDR1 WSHSY, CDR2 SAAADI. Trimming shortened V by 6 bases and J by 1 base, and 10 bases separated the two germline ends. This CDR3 is 15 amino acids long. CDR3 bases: TGCGCCAGCAGGCCCTTGAGTTCCTATAATTCACCCCTCCACTTT. Translated, it gives CASRPLSSYNSPLHF.

This clonotype was seen repeatedly, ten times or more. The rearrangement uses TRBV19 and TRBJ2-2, with D unresolved. Germline CDR1 and CDR2: LNHDA and SQIVND (reference sequence). This CDR3 has 15 residues. V shed 3 bases and J shed 0 bases, with 8 bases lying between them. The CDR3 region is CASSIRSTNTGELFF. The CDR3 bases are TGTGCCAGTAGTATTCGCAGTACGAACACCGGGGAGCTGTTTTTT. Together with reference TRBV19 and TRBJ2-2, the CDR3 gives the full variable domain: DGGITQSPKYLFRKEGQNVTLSCEQNLNHDAMYWYRQDPGQGLRLIYYSQIVNDFQKGDIAEGYSVSREKKESFPLTVTSAQKNPTAFYLCASSIRSTNTGELFFGEGSRLTVL.

About this clonotype itself: Mismatch with germline at one junction end may stem from a read error. The CDR3 nucleotides read TGTGCCAGCAGTGATCAAATAGACACTGAAGCTTTC. Protein: CASSDQIDTEAF. The V and J genes are TRBV12-3 or TRBV12-4 and TRBJ2-6, with D unresolved. This CDR3 has 12 residues.

The gene calls are TRBV27 and TRBJ1-5, with TRBD1 identical over 8 bases. Germline values: CDR1 MNHEY, CDR2 SMNVEV (reference sequence). J was trimmed by 10 bases and V by 2 bases; bases with no gene match: 7. The CDR3 has 14 residues. The CDR3 protein is CASSLQGAGQPQHF. The CDR3 coding sequence is TGTGCCAGCAGTTTACAGGGGGCGGGCCAACCCCAGCATTTT.

This clonotype was seen a few times. CDR3 bases: TGTGCCAGCAGAGACAGGCGACGAGGGAATTCACCCCTCCACTTT. Its translation: CASRDRRRGNSPLHF. The genes are TRBV6-2 or TRBV6-3 and TRBJ1-6; tentatively, D is TRBD1 (6 bases). The CDR3 is 15 residues long. V was shortened by 6 bases and J by 7 bases, with 16 bases between the two germline ends. Germline loops: CDR1 MNHEY, CDR2 SVGEGT.

This clonotype was detected a few times. The genes are TRBV7-9 and TRBJ2-7; D uncertain. CDR3 length: 13 amino acids. Germline-derived CDR1 and CDR2 are SEHNR and FQNEAQ (reference sequence). V was trimmed by 6 bases and J by 2 bases, leaving 11 bases between them. This CDR3 is CASSWAKTYEQYF. Written as DNA, the CDR3 is TGTGCCAGCAGTTGGGCCAAGACCTACGAGCAGTACTTC.

The chain joins TRBV20-1 to TRBJ1-1; no firm D call. Trimming removed 6 bases from V and 0 bases from J, with 14 bases in between. Germline V gene data show CDR1 as DFQATT and CDR2 as SNEGSKA (reference sequence). The CDR3 has 14 residues. The CDR3 nucleotides are TGCAGTGCCGCATCGTCCATACTGAACACTGAAGCTTTCTTT. This gives the protein CSAASSILNTEAFF.